A selection of T cell receptor beta chains follows, all from one sample in a study of vaccination and CD4 T cells after COVID-19. The antigens these receptors bind are not known. TCRdb re-derived calls from the PCR reads in MiXCR, one entry per CDR3 protein. The profile covers about 14,000 distinct CDR3 sequences, with less than 70% appearing a single time and over 13% taken by the ten largest. The sample comprised CD4+ T cells from blood, cultured in vitro. These receptors all come from a human donor who had recovered from COVID-19. The conserved cysteine and the conserved F or W are not part of the CDR3 here. A D gene is named only where the DNA matches it firmly.

D	V	J	CDR3
TRBD1	TRBV6-2/TRBV6-3	TRBJ1-2	ASSYQRTGRNYGYT
NA	TRBV21-1	TRBJ2-6	ASSKDTGQGCSGANVLT
NA	TRBV29-1	TRBJ1-1	SVETDRNTEAF
NA	TRBV7-2	TRBJ2-1	ASSLRSEQF
NA	TRBV18	TRBJ2-4	ASSPELAKNIQY
NA	TRBV4-2	TRBJ1-3	ASSQDGSGNTIY
NA	TRBV6-1	TRBJ2-3	ASSQTGATDTQY
NA	TRBV28	TRBJ1-2	ASSPPTGYNYGYT
TRBD1	TRBV19	TRBJ2-6	ASRSQGWGLSGANVLT
NA	TRBV19	TRBJ1-4	ASRPRRTGGEKLF
NA	TRBV6-5	TRBJ1-2	ASSYEQGANYGYT
TRBD1	TRBV27	TRBJ2-5	ASSGGTGWETQY
TRBD2	TRBV7-9	TRBJ2-7	ASSTGTSGEAFYEQY
NA	TRBV2	TRBJ1-1	ASSVGGMNTEAF
NA	TRBV20-1	TRBJ2-7	SAKGPRSYEQY
TRBD2	TRBV2	TRBJ2-6	ASTAGLASGANVLT
NA	TRBV10-3	TRBJ1-6	AISDGRNNSPLH
TRBD1	TRBV20-1	TRBJ1-6	SAALGDREVNSPLH
TRBD1	TRBV6-5	TRBJ1-5	ASSYTNRGGNQPQH
NA	TRBV21-1	TRBJ1-1	ASSKTVENTEAF
TRBD2	TRBV7-2	TRBJ2-3	ASSFSGRVPDTQY
NA	TRBV15	TRBJ1-3	ATSRGGISGNTIY
TRBD1	TRBV28	TRBJ1-5	ASSPTGKVSNQPQH
NA	TRBV7-6	TRBJ1-1	ASSLRDEGGEAF
TRBD1	TRBV6-2/TRBV6-3	TRBJ1-5	ASSYPGQANQPQH
NA	TRBV4-2	TRBJ1-5	ASSRTHTGTRHSNQPQH